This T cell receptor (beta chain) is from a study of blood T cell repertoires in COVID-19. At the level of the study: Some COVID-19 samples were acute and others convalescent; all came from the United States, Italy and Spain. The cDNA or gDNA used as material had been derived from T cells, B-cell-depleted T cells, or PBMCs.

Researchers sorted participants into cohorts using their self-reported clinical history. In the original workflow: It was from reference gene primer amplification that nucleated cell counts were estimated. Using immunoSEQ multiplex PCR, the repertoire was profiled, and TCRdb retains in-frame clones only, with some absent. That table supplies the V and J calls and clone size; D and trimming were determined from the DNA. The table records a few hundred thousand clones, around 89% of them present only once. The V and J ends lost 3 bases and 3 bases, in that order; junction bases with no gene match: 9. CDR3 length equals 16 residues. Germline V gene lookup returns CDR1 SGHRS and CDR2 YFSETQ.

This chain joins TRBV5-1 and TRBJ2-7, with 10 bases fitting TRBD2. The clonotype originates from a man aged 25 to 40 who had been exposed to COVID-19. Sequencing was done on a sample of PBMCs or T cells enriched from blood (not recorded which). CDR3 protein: CASSSRDSGGIYEQYF. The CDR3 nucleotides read TGCGCCAGCAGCTCCCGTGATAGCGGGGGGATCTACGAGCAGTACTTC. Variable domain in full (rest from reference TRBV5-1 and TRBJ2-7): KAGVTQTPRYLIKTRGQQVTLSCSPISGHRSVSWYQQTPGQGLQFLFEYFSETQRNKGNFPGRFSGRQFSNSRSEMNVSTLELGDSALYLCASSSRDSGGIYEQYFGPGTRLTVT.